The 28 T cell receptor beta chains given below trace back to one sample, sequenced in a study of immune cell composition in non-small cell lung cancer (TCRdb year 2017). Libraries were built with the immunoSEQ multiplex PCR assay. This immuneACCESS table, as held by TCRdb, lists in-frame sequences with V and J called but not all clones. Of the missing ones, under half trace to an unresolved V gene in checked studies; the others have no known cause. Present in this sample are under 4,500 clones, roughly 82% of which were seen just once. The ten top clones hold around a tenth of the sample. Normal lung samples were non-adjacent lung tissue taken as far from the tumour as possible, at least 3 cm away, from the same patient. The sample taken for sequencing was non-adjacent lung tissue. The source of these receptors is a human donor with non-small cell lung cancer.

The chain combines TRBV6-4 with TRBJ1-6, with 12 nucleotides matching TRBD1. CDR3 length: 16 amino acids. The junction had 3 bases not matched to a gene; V was cut back by 0 bases and J by 9 bases. Germline V gene lookup returns CDR1 MRHNA and CDR2 SNTAGT. The CDR3 sequence is CASSDSPGQGASPLHF. DNA for the CDR3: TGTGCCAGCAGTGACTCCCCGGGACAGGGGGCTTCACCCCTCCACTTT.

As DNA, the CDR3 is TGTGCCAGTAGTATCGCCGGCCTAGATGGAGAGACCCAGTACTTC. This translates into CASSIAGLDGETQYF. The rearrangement links TRBV19 to TRBJ2-5, with no clear D. Germline V gene lookup returns CDR1 LNHDA and CDR2 SQIVND (reference sequence). The CDR3 is made up of 15 amino acids. Trimming left V 3 bases short and J 4 bases short, with 15 bases between. Full variable domain (rest looked up from reference TRBV19 and TRBJ2-5): DGGITQSPKYLFRKEGQNVTLSCEQNLNHDAMYWYRQDPGQGLRLIYYSQIVNDFQKGDIAEGYSVSREKKESFPLTVTSAQKNPTAFYLCASSIAGLDGETQYFGPGTRLLVL.

This clone is judged large. V gene TRBV9 combines with J gene TRBJ2-1, with 7 bases fitting TRBD1. Germline V CDR1 and CDR2: SGDLS, YYNGEE. CDR3 length equals 16 residues. Germline trimming cut 3 bases from V and 1 base from J; bases unmatched to any gene: 7. For the CDR3, the DNA is TGTGCCAGCAGCGAGAGACAGGGCCCATCCTACAATGAGCAGTTCTTC. Its protein product is CASSERQGPSYNEQFF.

As concerns this clone: Other nucleotide sequences from this sample produce the same CDR3. The rearrangement uses TRBV27 and TRBJ1-2; 12 bases align to TRBD1. CDR3 length equals 15 residues. CDR1 MNHEY and CDR2 SMNVEV come from the germline V gene (reference sequence). V shed 2 bases, J shed 4 bases, and the junction held 2 bases outside the gene matches. The CDR3 DNA sequence: TGTGCCAGCAGTTTACTGGGACAGGGGGCCTATGGCTACACCTTC. Translation gives CASSLLGQGAYGYTF.

This rearrangement joins TRBV18 to TRBJ1-2, with TRBD1 as a possible D gene (5 bases). Trimming removed 0 bases from V and 4 bases from J, with 9 bases in between. Germline V gene data show CDR1 as KGHSH and CDR2 as LQKENI. The length of the CDR3 is 14 residues. The CDR3 nucleotides are TGTGCCAGCTCACCACCGACAGAATCCTATGGCTACACCTTC. It encodes CASSPPTESYGYTF.

This rearrangement joins TRBV5-1 to TRBJ2-7; TRBD2 matches at 12 bases. CDR3 length: 14 residues. V shed 6 bases and J 7 bases; nucleotides not matched to a gene: 8. Germline lookup yields CDR1 SGHRS and CDR2 YFSETQ. Written as DNA, the CDR3 is TGCGCCAGCACCGCGACTAGCGGGAGTCGTGAGCAGTACTTC. Amino acids: CASTATSGSREQYF.

This chain joins TRBV6-1 and TRBJ2-7; the match to TRBD2 covers 10 bases. V lost 8 bases, J lost 5 bases, and 9 bases stayed unmatched. This CDR3 has 14 residues. Germline CDR1 is MNHNS and CDR2 is SASEGT. CDR3 sequence: CASDRSGGENEQYF. In DNA, the CDR3 is TGTGCCAGCGACCGAAGCGGGGGGGAAAACGAGCAGTACTTC.

The J gene is TRBJ2-1, the V gene TRBV19; 9 bases line up with TRBD2. Germline-derived CDR1 and CDR2 are LNHDA and SQIVND (reference sequence). Losses at the gene ends were 0 bases for V and 15 bases for J; bases not matched to a gene: 6. There are 13 residues in the CDR3. CDR3 sequence (DNA): TGTGCCAGTAGTATAGATGTGGGCGGGGGGGGGTTCTTC. Translation: CASSIDVGGGGFF.

Here the CDR3 DNA reads TGTGCCTGGAGTGGTTCGAGGATAAACTATGGCTACACCTTC. It codes for CAWSGSRINYGYTF. The gene calls are TRBV30 and TRBJ1-2; D gene ambiguous. Germline V CDR1 and CDR2: GTSNPN, SVGIG (reference sequence). The V end lost 1 base, the J end lost 2 bases, and 11 bases lay between the germline ends. CDR3 length: 14 amino acids.

V and J are TRBV6-1 and TRBJ1-2; TRBD1 is a possible D gene (6 bases). Germline CDR1 reads MNHNS; CDR2 reads SASEGT. V was pared by 7 bases and J by 0 bases, with 12 bases between. The length of the CDR3 is 14 residues. Written as DNA, the CDR3 is TGTGCCAGCACCCCCGGGACAACTAACTATGGCTACACCTTC. It codes for CASTPGTTNYGYTF.

The chain couples TRBV9 to TRBJ2-7; 7 nucleotides match TRBD2. Germline-derived CDR1 and CDR2 are SGDLS and YYNGEE. The CDR3 consists of 14 residues. The V and J ends lost 4 bases and 1 base, in that order; junction bases with no gene match: 5. The CDR3 loop is CASSLRDYSYEQYF. The CDR3 bases are TGTGCCAGCAGCCTCCGGGACTATTCCTACGAGCAGTACTTC.

Remarks on this clone: Other DNA sequences in the sample encode the same CDR3. The rearrangement links TRBV5-1 to TRBJ2-7, with TRBD2 identical over 11 bases. The CDR3 covers 14 residues. Germline V gene lookup returns CDR1 SGHRS and CDR2 YFSETQ. V was pared by 4 bases and J by 0 bases, with 0 bases of the junction left unmatched. The CDR3 DNA is TGCGCCAGCAGCCTAGCGGGAGGCTCCTACGAGCAGTACTTC. The encoded protein is CASSLAGGSYEQYF.

The chain joins TRBV6-1 to TRBJ1-5, with 7 bases that match TRBD1. The V segment lost 2 bases and the J segment 4 bases; nucleotides outside the gene matches: 5. The CDR3 has 15 amino acids. Germline lookup yields CDR1 MNHNS and CDR2 SASEGT. CDR3 nucleotide sequence: TGTGCCAGCAGTGAAATAAAACAGGGGAATCAGCCCCAGCATTTT. Amino acids: CASSEIKQGNQPQHF.

This rearrangement joins TRBV5-1 to TRBJ2-3; 10 bases are shared with TRBD1. Germline CDR1 is SGHRS and CDR2 is YFSETQ. V lost 0 bases and J lost 0; bases outside the gene matches: 1. The CDR3 spans 16 residues. The CDR3 protein is CASSLGDRGSTDTQYF. Here the CDR3 DNA reads TGCGCCAGCAGCTTGGGGGACAGGGGTAGCACAGATACGCAGTATTTT.

The chain carries TRBV5-1 and TRBJ1-2; D unresolved. With 0 bases removed from V and 8 bases from J, the gap between germline ends came to 23 bases. CDR1 is SGHRS, CDR2 YFSETQ, per germline. There are 17 residues in the CDR3. CDR3 nucleotide sequence: TGCGCCAGCAGCTTGGGGTCAGTGGGAAGGAGGGCTCGGGGCTACACCTTC. Translation: CASSLGSVGRRARGYTF.

V and J are TRBV29-1 and TRBJ2-7; 7 nucleotides match TRBD1. Germline CDR1 and CDR2: SQVTM and ANQGSEA. Losses at the gene ends were 3 bases for V and 3 bases for J; bases not matched to a gene: 5. This CDR3 is built from 13 residues. The CDR3 sequence: CSVEETGLYEQYF. CDR3 DNA sequence: TGCAGCGTTGAGGAGACAGGGCTCTACGAGCAGTACTTC.

This clone was detected only a few times. The chain couples TRBV19 to TRBJ1-1; D not certain. The CDR3 has 14 amino acids. CDR1 and CDR2 (germline): LNHDA, SQIVND (reference sequence). V was pared by 0 bases and J by 0 bases, with 5 bases between. CDR3 loop: CASSIDSVNTEAFF. The DNA for the CDR3 is TGTGCCAGTAGTATAGACAGCGTGAACACTGAAGCTTTCTTT.

The rearrangement joins TRBV4-2 to TRBJ2-2; D perhaps matches TRBD1 (6 bases). Germline V CDR1 and CDR2: LGHNA, YNFKEQ. V was trimmed by 0 bases and J by 8 bases, leaving 10 bases between them. This CDR3 has 14 residues. CDR3 in amino acids: CASSQEGQGGELFF. The DNA for the CDR3 is TGTGCCAGCAGCCAAGAAGGGCAGGGGGGGGAGCTGTTTTTT.

The CDR3 protein is CASSRDTWGQPQHF. The CDR3 DNA is TGTGCCAGCAGCCGGGACACGTGGGGACAGCCCCAGCATTTT. The chain links TRBV28 to TRBJ1-5; possible D gene TRBD1, 6 bases. Germline CDR1 is MDHEN and CDR2 is SYDVKM. V was clipped by 6 bases and J by 7 bases, with 16 bases between them. The CDR3 totals 14 residues.

This chain joins TRBV15 and TRBJ2-7; tentatively, D is TRBD1 (6 bases). Germline V lookup: CDR1 LNHNV, CDR2 YYDKDF (reference sequence). Between the trimmed V and J ends, which lost 4 bases and 7 bases, there was a span of 11 bases. CDR3 length: 12 amino acids. Here the CDR3 DNA reads TGTGCCACCAGCATTACAGGGTGGGAGCAGTACTTC. It translates to CATSITGWEQYF.

This clone came up a few times. The same CDR3 can be traced to other DNA sequences in this sample. The chain recombines TRBV19 with TRBJ2-3; D remains ambiguous. In germline, CDR1 is LNHDA, CDR2 SQIVND (reference sequence). The CDR3 has 14 residues. V gave up 0 bases and J gave up 0 bases, with 4 bases separating them. This chain's CDR3 is CASSIDRSTDTQYF. The CDR3 DNA sequence: TGTGCCAGTAGTATAGACAGAAGCACAGATACGCAGTATTTT. Complete variable domain (other parts from reference TRBV19 and TRBJ2-3): DGGITQSPKYLFRKEGQNVTLSCEQNLNHDAMYWYRQDPGQGLRLIYYSQIVNDFQKGDIAEGYSVSREKKESFPLTVTSAQKNPTAFYLCASSIDRSTDTQYFGPGTRLTVL.

The chain combines TRBV9 with TRBJ2-6; the D is unclear. The germline V gene has CDR1 SGDLS and CDR2 YYNGEE. V dropped 1 base and J dropped 0 bases, with 8 bases sitting between them. The CDR3 has 16 residues. Here the CDR3 reads CASSVFRHSGANVLTF. The CDR3 DNA follows: TGTGCCAGCAGCGTATTTCGACACTCTGGGGCCAACGTCCTGACTTTC.

This clone was observed a handful of times. The CDR3 sequence is CASSFRSTSTNYEQYF. CDR3 coding DNA: TGTGCCAGCTCTTTCAGATCGACTAGCACCAACTACGAGCAGTACTTC. This chain connects TRBV18 to TRBJ2-7, with 7 bases matching TRBD2. This CDR3 contains 16 residues. The V and J ends lost 6 bases and 3 bases, in that order; junction bases with no gene match: 14. Germline V gene sequence: CDR1 KGHSH, CDR2 LQKENI.

This chain links TRBV5-1 with TRBJ2-5, with a tentative D call TRBD2 (5 bases). The CDR3 extends over 14 amino acids. The germline CDR1 and CDR2 sequences are SGHRS and YFSETQ. Trimming removed 2 bases from V and 0 bases from J, with 8 bases in between. The CDR3 region is CASSFPGNQETQYF. CDR3 DNA: TGCGCCAGCAGCTTCCCGGGAAACCAAGAGACCCAGTACTTC.

The chain joins TRBV2 to TRBJ2-3; perhaps TRBD2 as D (6 bases). The CDR3 covers 14 residues. Trimming pared 1 base from V and 2 bases from J, leaving 7 bases between. Germline-derived CDR1 and CDR2 are SNHLY and FYNNEI. CDR3 DNA sequence: TGTGCCAGCAGTGAAGGGACTATCACAGATACGCAGTATTTT. Protein product: CASSEGTITDTQYF.

The rearrangement joins TRBV6-1 to TRBJ2-7; TRBD2 might be the D (6 bases). The CDR3 contains 15 residues. The germline CDR1 and CDR2 sequences are MNHNS and SASEGT. Trimming took off 2 bases at V and 4 bases at J, with 15 bases between the two ends. CDR3 coding DNA: TGTGCCAGCAGTGAATTGGGGGGAGTCTCATACGAGCAGTACTTC. Its protein is CASSELGGVSYEQYF.

This chain uses TRBV19 with TRBJ1-1; tentatively, D is TRBD1 (6 bases). Germline loops: CDR1 LNHDA, CDR2 SQIVND (reference sequence). The CDR3 contains 15 residues. V dropped 0 bases and J dropped 0 bases, with 8 bases sitting between them. CDR3 in DNA: TGTGCCAGTAGTATAGATCAGGGGATGAACACTGAAGCTTTCTTT. Residues: CASSIDQGMNTEAFF. Drawing the rest from reference TRBV19 and TRBJ1-1, the complete variable domain is DGGITQSPKYLFRKEGQNVTLSCEQNLNHDAMYWYRQDPGQGLRLIYYSQIVNDFQKGDIAEGYSVSREKKESFPLTVTSAQKNPTAFYLCASSIDQGMNTEAFFGQGTRLTVV.

V usage is TRBV7-9 and J usage is TRBJ1-6; no definite D call. V was trimmed by 5 bases and J by 7 bases, leaving 18 bases between them. CDR3 size: 16 residues. CDR1 and CDR2 (germline): SEHNR, FQNEAQ (reference sequence). The CDR3 DNA follows: TGTGCCAGCAGCCCTAGCGGAGCCCAAGGGAATTCACCCCTCCACTTT. It encodes CASSPSGAQGNSPLHF.